This entry lists 21 T cell receptor beta chains sequenced from one sample in a study of Graves' ophthalmopathy and Graves' hyperthyroidism. Amplification of TCR beta CDR3 regions used RNA transcripts. Second-round multiplex PCR followed a first-round RT-PCR using HTBI primers. TCRdb reanalysed the multiplex PCR reads using MiXCR and keeps one entry per CDR3 protein. The profile shows 900,000 to 1,200,000 distinct CDR3 sequences, around a third of them singletons. The specimen was peripheral blood or thyroid tissue (not recorded which). These receptor sequences come from an adult man with Graves' hyperthyroidism.

A word on this clonotype: Germline and junction disagree at one end, which may indicate a read error. The chain combines TRBV10-3 with TRBJ1-3, with TRBD1 as a possible D gene (5 bases). Per the germline V gene, CDR1 is ENHRY and CDR2 is SYGVKD. There are 16 residues in the CDR3. CDR3 in amino acids: CASSYSGGPSGNTIYF. As DNA, the CDR3 is TGTGCCAGCAGTTACTCGGGGGGACCCTCTGGAAACACCATATATTTT.

This clonotype was observed a few times. V gene TRBV12-3 or TRBV12-4 combines with J gene TRBJ1-5, with TRBD1 identical over 11 bases. Unmatched junction bases numbered 6, after V lost 1 base and J lost 7 bases. The CDR3 runs to 16 residues. CDR3 region: CASSLGGQGVWQPQHF. CDR3 coding DNA: TGTGCCAGCAGTTTAGGGGGACAGGGGGTATGGCAGCCCCAGCATTTT.

Comments on this clonotype: At one end the junction does not follow the germline gene, possibly because of a read error. This CDR3 is CASSSRSSHEQYF. For the CDR3, the DNA is TGTGCCAGCAGCTCCCGTAGCTCCCACGAGCAGTACTTC. The rearrangement links TRBV11-2 to TRBJ2-7; the D is unclear. Per germline, CDR1 SGHAT and CDR2 FQNNGV. The CDR3 runs 13 residues.

In its sample, this clonotype was seen many times. The chain has TRBV15 and TRBJ2-6, with D possibly TRBD1 on 6 matching bases. The germline V and J ends were trimmed by 1 base and 2 bases, with 21 bases remaining between them. This CDR3 is 20 amino acids long. Germline CDR1 and CDR2: LNHNV and YYDKDF (reference sequence). For the CDR3, the DNA is TGTGCCACCAGCAGAGGAGGCCGATGGCGGTCAGGGGCTGGGGCCAACGTCCTGACTTTC. Translation: CATSRGGRWRSGAGANVLTF.

This clonotype was detected many times. This sequence joins TRBV7-2 and TRBJ1-2, with 8 bases that match TRBD1. Losses at the gene ends were 5 bases for V and 6 bases for J; bases not matched to a gene: 11. Germline V lookup: CDR1 SGHTA, CDR2 FQGNSA. CDR3 length: 15 amino acids. The CDR3 sequence is CASSRGDYRGNGYTF. Here the CDR3 DNA reads TGTGCCAGCAGCCGCGGCGATTACAGGGGGAATGGCTACACCTTC.

This clonotype came up many times. The J gene is TRBJ1-1, the V gene TRBV20-1; TRBD1 is a possible D gene (6 bases). V was cut by 6 bases and J by 3 bases, with 14 bases left in between. The CDR3 is 13 residues long. Germline CDR1 is DFQATT and CDR2 is SNEGSKA (reference sequence). The CDR3 DNA reads as TGCAGTGCGTTACAGGGATGGGACACTGAAGCTTTCTTT. Protein: CSALQGWDTEAFF.

With regard to this clonotype: A much larger clone lies one base from this, so it may be a read error. This chain links TRBV5-1 with TRBJ2-5, with TRBD2 identical over 7 bases. The CDR3 is 13 amino acids. CDR1 is SGHRS, CDR2 YFSETQ, per germline. Here the CDR3 DNA reads TGCGCCAGCAGACGGGAGGTTGGGGAGACCCGGTACTTC. Encoded protein: CASRREVGETRYF.

The rearrangement joins TRBV7-2 to TRBJ2-3; D is ambiguous. This CDR3 spans 12 amino acids. Germline V gives CDR1 SGHTA, CDR2 FQGNSA. V was trimmed by 3 bases and J by 8 bases, leaving 9 bases between them. CDR3 sequence: CASSLTFLTQYF. The CDR3 bases are TGTGCCAGCAGCTTGACCTTCCTTACGCAGTATTTT.

The V and J genes are TRBV4-1 and TRBJ2-7; TRBD2 is a possible D gene (6 bases). The V and J ends lost 4 bases and 1 base respectively, with 14 bases between them. Germline-derived CDR1 and CDR2 are MGHRA and YSYEKL. This CDR3 region has 15 residues. As DNA, the CDR3 is TGCGCCAGCAGCCTCCGCCCTAGCGAATCCTACGAGCAGTACTTC. It codes for CASSLRPSESYEQYF.

The chain recombines TRBV5-6 with TRBJ2-5; a weak D match, TRBD2 (5 bases). The V and J ends lost 2 bases and 4 bases respectively, with 12 bases between them. There are 14 residues in the CDR3. Germline V gene lookup returns CDR1 SGHDT and CDR2 YYEEEE. CDR3 in amino acids: CASSFGERVETQYF. CDR3 DNA: TGTGCCAGCAGCTTTGGCGAGAGGGTAGAGACCCAGTACTTC.

This clonotype was observed a handful of times. This chain connects TRBV12-3 or TRBV12-4 to TRBJ1-1; TRBD1 aligns across 10 bases. V lost 4 bases, J lost 4 bases, and 6 bases stayed unmatched. The CDR3 sequence is 15 residues long. CDR3 in DNA: TGTGCCAGCAGTTCGTGGGGGACAGGGGCCACTGAAGCTTTCTTT. Encoded protein: CASSSWGTGATEAFF.

The sample holds many counts of this clonotype. V gene TRBV29-1 combines with J gene TRBJ1-5; D possibly corresponds to TRBD1 (5 bases). There are 13 residues in the CDR3. Germline CDR1 and CDR2: SQVTM and ANQGSEA. Trimming pared 3 bases from V and 8 bases from J, leaving 14 bases between. Here the CDR3 reads CSVEFGAEEPQHF. CDR3 in DNA: TGCAGCGTTGAGTTCGGGGCGGAGGAGCCCCAGCATTTT.

This clonotype was seen repeatedly, ten times or more. The V gene is TRBV2, the J gene TRBJ1-6; 10 nucleotides agree with TRBD1. CDR1 is SNHLY, CDR2 FYNNEI, per germline. The CDR3 is made up of 14 amino acids. J gave up 16 bases and V 6 bases, and 12 bases lay outside the gene matches. The CDR3 DNA follows: TGTGCCAGCAGGGGGGGACAGGGGTCGGGGACTCTCCACTTT. This codes for CASRGGQGSGTLHF.

Only a few counts were recorded for this clonotype. The chain employs TRBV12-3 or TRBV12-4 and TRBJ1-5; 9 bases map to TRBD1. J lost 1 base, V lost 6 bases, and 4 bases had no gene match. The CDR3 loop spans 15 amino acids. CDR3 coding DNA: TGTGCCAGCAGCAATGACAGGGGGAGCAATCAGCCCCAGCATTTT. Protein product: CASSNDRGSNQPQHF.

This clonotype was found a few times. This chain uses TRBV20-1 with TRBJ1-6; the D is unclear. V was pared by 6 bases and J by 0 bases, with 12 bases between. CDR3 size: 15 residues. Germline V gene lookup returns CDR1 DFQATT and CDR2 SNEGSKA (reference sequence). CDR3 protein: CSALTRSSYNSPLHF. For the CDR3, the DNA is TGCAGTGCCCTTACAAGGAGCTCCTATAATTCACCCCTCCACTTT.

This clonotype was seen repeatedly, ten times or more. The rearrangement joins TRBV11-2 to TRBJ2-6; 9 nucleotides line up with TRBD1. Germline CDR1 is SGHAT and CDR2 is FQNNGV. The junction had 4 bases not matched to a gene; V was cut back by 5 bases and J by 2 bases. The CDR3 totals 16 residues. The CDR3, as DNA: TGTGCCAGCAGCCCCCGGGACAGGGCTGGGGCCAACGTCCTGACTTTC. It specifies CASSPRDRAGANVLTF.

This clonotype was observed a few times. The genes are TRBV7-6 and TRBJ1-2, with D possibly TRBD1 on 5 matching bases. V was trimmed by 2 bases and J by 8 bases, leaving 15 bases between them. The CDR3 sequence is 14 residues long. In germline, CDR1 is SGHVS, CDR2 FNYEAQ. The CDR3 here is CASSLTGGPEGYTF. CDR3 nucleotides: TGTGCCAGCAGCTTAACAGGCGGACCGGAAGGCTACACCTTC.

The rearrangement uses TRBV7-3 and TRBJ2-7; perhaps TRBD1 as D (6 bases). V lost 1 base and J lost 4, with 11 bases in between. Germline assignment: CDR1 SGHTA and CDR2 FQGTGA. The CDR3 loop spans 14 amino acids. The CDR3 DNA reads as TGTGCCAGCAGCTTAAAAGCAGGGGATTACGAGCAGTACTTC. Translated, it gives CASSLKAGDYEQYF.

Comments on this clonotype: A read error may produce the germline difference seen at one junction end. This chain links TRBV15 with TRBJ2-7, with D hard to call. Per the germline V gene, CDR1 is LNHNV and CDR2 is YYDKDF (reference sequence). The CDR3 runs 15 residues. Here the CDR3 reads CAASSSQPSSYEQYF. The CDR3 DNA reads as TGTGCCGCCAGCAGTTCCCAACCGAGCTCCTACGAGCAGTACTTC. Full variable domain (remainder filled in from reference TRBV15 and TRBJ2-7): DAMVIQNPRYQVTQFGKPVTLSCSQTLNHNVMYWYQQKSSQAPKLLFHYYDKDFNNEADTPDNFQSRRPNTSFCFLDIRSPGLGDTAMYLCAASSSQPSSYEQYFGPGTRLTVT.

Points on this clonotype: Compared with germline, one end of the junction differs, possibly owing to a read error. The gene calls are TRBV7-7 and TRBJ1-2; D remains unclear. The germline V gene has CDR1 SSHAT and CDR2 FNYEAQ (reference sequence). The CDR3 totals 15 residues. CDR3 DNA sequence: TGTGCTAGCAGTGTGGATACAGTACCGAGGAATGGCTACACCTTC. It yields the protein CASSVDTVPRNGYTF.

For this clonotype: Since the CDR3 does not end with the conserved phenylalanine or tryptophan, this likely comes from a read error. The limits of the CDR3 on the DNA are not certain, so only TCRdb's listed CDR3 is given. This chain connects TRBV10-3 to TRBJ2-7; the table's D call TRBD2 went unverified against the DNA. The CDR3 adds up to 8 amino acids, both ends counted. Germline-derived CDR1 and CDR2 are ENHRY and SYGVKD. The CDR3 region is CAISDVAG.